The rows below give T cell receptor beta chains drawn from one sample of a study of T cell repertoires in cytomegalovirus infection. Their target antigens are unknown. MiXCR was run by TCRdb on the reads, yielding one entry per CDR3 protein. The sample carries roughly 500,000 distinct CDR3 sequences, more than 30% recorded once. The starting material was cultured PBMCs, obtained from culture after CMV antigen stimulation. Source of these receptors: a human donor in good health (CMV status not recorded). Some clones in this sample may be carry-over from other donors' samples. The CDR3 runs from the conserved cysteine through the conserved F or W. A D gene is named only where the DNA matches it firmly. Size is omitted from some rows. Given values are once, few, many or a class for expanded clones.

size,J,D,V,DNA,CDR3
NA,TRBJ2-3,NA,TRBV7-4,TGTGCCAGCAGCTCTAGCGGAGGGGGCGCAGATACGCAGTATTTT,CASSSSGGGADTQYF
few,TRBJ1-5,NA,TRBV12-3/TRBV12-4,TGTGCCAGCAGGCCGGGAAGGAATCAGCCCCAGCATTTT,CASRPGRNQPQHF
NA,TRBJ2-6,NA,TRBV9,TGTGCCAGCAGCGCACCGAGACAGCCCTCTGGGGCCAACGTCCTGACTTTC,CASSAPRQPSGANVLTF
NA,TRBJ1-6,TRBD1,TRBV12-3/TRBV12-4,TGTGCCAGCAGTTTAAAAGACAGGGGGATTTTTAATTCACCCCTCCACTTT,CASSLKDRGIFNSPLHF
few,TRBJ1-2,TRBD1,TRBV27,TGTGCCAGCAGTCCCGGGACAGGCCCCTATGGCTACACCTTC,CASSPGTGPYGYTF
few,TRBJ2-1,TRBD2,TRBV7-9,TGTGCCAGCAGCTCCCCGAGGACTAGCGATTACAATGAGCAGTTCTTC,CASSSPRTSDYNEQFF
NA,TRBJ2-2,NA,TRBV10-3,TGTGCCATCAGTGAAATTAGGGGGAGTCTCAACACCGGGGAGCTGTTTTTT,CAISEIRGSLNTGELFF
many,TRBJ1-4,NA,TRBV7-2,TGTGCCAGCAGCTCAAGGGTTAATGAAAAACTGTTTTTT,CASSSRVNEKLFF
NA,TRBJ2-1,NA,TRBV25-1,TGTGCCAGCAGTGAATTAACAGGCCAAAGGTACAATGAGCAGTTCTTC,CASSELTGQRYNEQFF
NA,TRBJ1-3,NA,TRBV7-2,TGTGCCAGCAGTGTAGGGAGAAGCTCTGGAAACACCATATATTTT,CASSVGRSSGNTIYF
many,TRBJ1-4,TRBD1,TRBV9,TGTGCCAGCAGCGTCCAGGGGGCGGGCGAAAAACTGTTTTTT,CASSVQGAGEKLFF
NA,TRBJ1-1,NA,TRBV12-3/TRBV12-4,TGTGCCAGCGGCGCGGGGAACCCTGAAGCTTTCTTT,CASGAGNPEAFF
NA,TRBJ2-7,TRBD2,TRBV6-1,TGTGCCAGCAGGATAGCGGGAGAAGACGAGCAGTACTTC,CASRIAGEDEQYF
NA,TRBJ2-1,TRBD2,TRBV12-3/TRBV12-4,TGTGCCAGCAGTACTAGCGAGAGCTCCTACAATGAGCAGTTCTTC,CASSTSESSYNEQFF
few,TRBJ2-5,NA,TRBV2,TGTGCCAGCAGTGAACAAGGGAGACAAGAGACCCAGTACTTC,CASSEQGRQETQYF
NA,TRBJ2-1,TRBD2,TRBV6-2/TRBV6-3,TGTGCCAGCAGTTATAGTCATAGCGGGATCGATGAGCAGTTCTTC,CASSYSHSGIDEQFF
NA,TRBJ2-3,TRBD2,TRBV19,TGTGCCAGTAGGTTACTAGCGGGAGGGCCAAATACGCAGTATTTT,CASRLLAGGPNTQYF
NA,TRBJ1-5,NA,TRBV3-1,TGTGCCAGCAGCCAAGGACTGGGAGGGAGTGGGAATCAGCCCCAGCATTTT,CASSQGLGGSGNQPQHF
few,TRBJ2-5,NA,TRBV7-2,TGTGCCAGCAGCTCCGGAGCGGCCCAGTACTTC,CASSSGAAQYF
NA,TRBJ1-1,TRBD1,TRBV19,TGTGCCAGTAGACACAGGGGTTCCACTGAAGCTTTCTTT,CASRHRGSTEAFF
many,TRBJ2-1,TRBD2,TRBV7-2,TGTGCCAGCAGCCCAAATCGACTAGCGGGAAACTCCTACAATGAGCAGTTCTTC,CASSPNRLAGNSYNEQFF
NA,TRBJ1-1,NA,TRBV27,TGTGCCAGCAGTTTATTGGAGGGTAGGAGGACTGAAGCTTTCTTT,CASSLLEGRRTEAFF
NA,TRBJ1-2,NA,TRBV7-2,TGTGCCAGCAGCTCCCCGGTTGGCTACACCTTC,CASSSPVGYTF
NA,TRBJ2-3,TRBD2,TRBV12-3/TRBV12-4,TGTGCCAGCAGTTCCCTGACTAGCGGGAGGGCCGGGAATACGCAGTATTTT,CASSSLTSGRAGNTQYF
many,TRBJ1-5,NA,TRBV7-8,TGTGCCAGCAGCTTAGCGTGGGAGGAGTCCAATCAGCCCCAGCATTTT,CASSLAWEESNQPQHF